This TCR beta chain was captured in a study of blood T cell repertoires in COVID-19. Seattle patients were enrolled while actively infected and followed longitudinally. Losses at the gene ends were 10 bases for V and 4 bases for J; bases not matched to a gene: 3. CDR3 length: 13 amino acids. Original data processing: Estimation of nucleated cell counts relied on the amplification of reference gene primers. Generated by immunoSEQ multiplex PCR, the TCRdb table keeps only in-frame clones and is missing some. The V and J calls and clone size come from that table; D and trimming were worked out from the DNA. The sample holds about 310,000 clones; almost 90% are singletons and the top ten take 2.5% to 3%.

The sequenced sample was peripheral blood. The TCR comes from a woman between 25 and 40 years old with COVID-19, enrolled during active disease. The chain joins TRBV12-3 or TRBV12-4 to TRBJ2-1; 11 nucleotides agree with TRBD2. In DNA form, the CDR3 reads TGTGCCACGGGGACTAGCGGTTACAATGAGCAGTTCTTC. Translated, it gives CATGTSGYNEQFF.